This T cell receptor beta chain was documented in a study of beta chain features in type 1 diabetes. Whole-study findings and limits: In patients and controls equally, PCR might favor templates that are shorter. In every one of the four CD4+ subsets, TCRB CDR3s were moderately but significantly shorter in Type 1 diabetes patients.

Expressed TCRB transcripts were sequenced after all isolated RNA was converted to cDNA. TCRdb's table, derived via immunoSEQ multiplex PCR, lists solely in-frame clones and lacks some. The sample carries roughly 370,000 clones, around 13% recorded once. The authors sorted CD4+ naive, central memory, regulatory and stem cell-like memory cells via CD45RO/CCR7/CD25/CD127/CD95/CD27. About this clone itself: Its antigen is not identified. Given a much more abundant clone one base away, this may be a read error.

This TCR came from a man aged 25 to 40 in good health. Material: naive CD4+ T cells from blood.

The CDR3 sequence is CASTHNEQFF. CDR3 DNA: TGTGCCAGCACTCACAATGAGCAGTTCTTC. V and J are TRBV6-1 and TRBJ2-1; D call uncertain. This CDR3 has 10 amino acids. V lost 7 bases and J lost 5, with 3 bases in between. Germline V gene lookup returns CDR1 MNHNS and CDR2 SASEGT.